Listed below are T cell receptor beta chains from one sample, sequenced in a study of blood T cell repertoires in COVID-19. The data were produced by immunoSEQ multiplex PCR, yet TCRdb's version contains in-frame clones alone and is incomplete. This sample has 150,000 to 180,000 clones, with around 79% found just once. Source material: peripheral blood. The receptors were sampled from an older man with acute or convalescent COVID-19. Each CDR3 is given with its conserved first and last residue. The order of the fields is CDR3 protein, J gene, clone size, V gene. Rows may omit the clone size; those that give it use once, few, many or a size class.

CDR3: CASRASGGSETQYF
J: TRBJ2-5
size: -
V: TRBV7-2

CDR3: CASSRQWYNEQFF
J: TRBJ2-1
size: -
V: TRBV12-3/TRBV12-4

CDR3: CASSPGPLASGELFF
J: TRBJ2-2
size: -
V: TRBV18

CDR3: CASSQGSTAEGQFF
J: TRBJ2-1
size: -
V: TRBV4-1

CDR3: CASSFTSGGETQYF
J: TRBJ2-5
size: few
V: TRBV28

CDR3: CASSLSAGLRGNTIYF
J: TRBJ1-3
size: -
V: TRBV5-1

CDR3: CAIRDSYSNQPQHF
J: TRBJ1-5
size: -
V: TRBV10-3

CDR3: CASSLDVQTNTEAFF
J: TRBJ1-1
size: -
V: TRBV5-1

CDR3: CSVVTGQGFLDTQYF
J: TRBJ2-3
size: -
V: TRBV29-1

CDR3: CASSPGQGRETQYF
J: TRBJ2-5
size: -
V: TRBV9

CDR3: CASSKWGGQGITDTQYF
J: TRBJ2-3
size: -
V: TRBV4-3

CDR3: CASSLQYGYTF
J: TRBJ1-2
size: -
V: TRBV3-1/TRBV3-2

CDR3: CATARNQGNTEAFF
J: TRBJ1-1
size: -
V: TRBV27

CDR3: CASSPANSPGGEKLFF
J: TRBJ1-4
size: few
V: TRBV18

CDR3: CASSLSHNEQFF
J: TRBJ2-1
size: -
V: TRBV2

CDR3: CASLGPGEYGYTF
J: TRBJ1-2
size: once
V: TRBV6-5